These T cell receptor beta chains were read from a single sample in a study of T-cell memory formation after mild COVID-19. TCRdb redid the calling of the 5' RACE reads with MiXCR, one entry per CDR3 protein. The table lists around 420,000 distinct CDR3 sequences, less than 25% of them singletons. Material for sequencing was PBMCs or a T cell subset sorted from them (not recorded which). The receptors here all came from an adult woman who had mild COVID-19 (a few samples of this study predate the infection). Cell type and time point are not known. Each CDR3 is given with its conserved first and last residue. D genes are given only for firm matches. Some rows have no size entry. The others give once, few or many, or a class for an expanded clone.

15,TRBV5-1,TRBJ2-7,NA,TRBD2,CASSWGLAEYYEQYF,TGCGCCAGCAGCTGGGGACTAGCAGAATACTACGAGCAGTACTTC
15,TRBV6-5,TRBJ2-2,NA,TRBD2,CASSHLAGSTGELFF,TGTGCCAGCAGTCACCTAGCGGGGAGCACCGGGGAGCTGTTTTTT
15,TRBV20-1,TRBJ2-7,NA,TRBD2,CSARGPAGVPSEQYF,TGCAGTGCTAGGGGCCCAGCGGGAGTTCCCTCGGAGCAGTACTTC
16,TRBV24-1,TRBJ2-1,NA,TRBD2,CATSDVGGRAANEQFF,TGTGCCACCAGTGATGTCGGCGGGAGGGCCGCGAATGAGCAGTTCTTC
16,TRBV19,TRBJ2-2,few,TRBD1,CASRTSRDRGPGELFF,TGTGCCAGTAGGACCTCCCGGGACAGGGGGCCCGGGGAGCTGTTTTTT
16,TRBV7-6,TRBJ2-3,NA,TRBD1,CASSLVSRGQSDTQYF,TGTGCCAGCAGCTTAGTGTCCAGGGGGCAATCAGATACGCAGTATTTT
16,TRBV7-9,TRBJ2-3,few,TRBD2,CASSHSSGGRKDTQYF,TGTGCCAGCAGCCATTCTAGCGGGGGGAGGAAAGATACGCAGTATTTT
15,TRBV21-1,TRBJ2-3,NA,NA,CASSIKAGTSDTQYF,TGTGCCAGCAGCATCAAAGCGGGAACGTCAGATACGCAGTATTTT
14,TRBV7-7,TRBJ2-6,few,NA,CASSFRPGANVLTF,TGTGCTAGCAGCTTTCGGCCAGGGGCCAACGTCCTGACTTTC
12,TRBV12-3/TRBV12-4,TRBJ1-5,few,NA,CASRKGGQPQHF,TGTGCCAGCAGAAAGGGGGGTCAGCCCCAGCATTTT
16,TRBV7-8,TRBJ2-3,few,TRBD2,CASSLRLAGEADTQYF,TGTGCCAGCAGCTTGCGACTAGCGGGAGAAGCAGATACGCAGTATTTT
13,TRBV20-1,TRBJ2-7,NA,NA,CSTRPGTTYEQYF,TGCAGTACCAGACCCGGGACCACCTACGAGCAGTACTTC
14,TRBV6-5,TRBJ2-1,NA,NA,CASSPGGKGGEQFF,TGTGCCAGCAGCCCCGGAGGGAAAGGGGGTGAGCAGTTCTTC
12,TRBV7-9,TRBJ1-1,many,NA,CASRDADRTAFF,TGTGCCAGCAGGGATGCGGACAGAACAGCTTTCTTT
15,TRBV4-3,TRBJ2-7,few,NA,CASSQDAGDSYEQYF,TGCGCCAGCAGCCAAGATGCGGGCGATTCCTACGAGCAGTACTTC
15,TRBV19,TRBJ2-3,few,TRBD1,CASSISGTEADTQYF,TGTGCCAGTAGTATCTCTGGGACAGAGGCGGATACGCAGTATTTT
12,TRBV12-3/TRBV12-4,TRBJ1-4,NA,NA,CASSFDDKKLFF,TGTGCCAGCAGTTTTGACGACAAGAAACTGTTTTTT
14,TRBV20-1,TRBJ2-3,NA,NA,CSASRGASADTQYF,TGCAGTGCTAGTCGGGGCGCTTCGGCAGATACGCAGTATTTT
13,TRBV20-1,TRBJ2-7,NA,NA,CSARAGVDYEQYF,TGCAGTGCTAGAGCGGGGGTTGATTACGAGCAGTACTTC
14,TRBV5-5,TRBJ2-3,few,NA,CASSFVPGSDTQYF,TGTGCCAGCAGCTTTGTTCCGGGGTCAGATACGCAGTATTTT
12,TRBV7-9,TRBJ2-1,many,NA,CASSQNLPEQFF,TGTGCCAGCAGTCAAAACTTGCCTGAGCAGTTCTTC
13,TRBV12-3/TRBV12-4,TRBJ2-5,NA,NA,CASTLPGRETQYF,TGTGCCAGCACCCTACCGGGCCGAGAGACCCAGTACTTC